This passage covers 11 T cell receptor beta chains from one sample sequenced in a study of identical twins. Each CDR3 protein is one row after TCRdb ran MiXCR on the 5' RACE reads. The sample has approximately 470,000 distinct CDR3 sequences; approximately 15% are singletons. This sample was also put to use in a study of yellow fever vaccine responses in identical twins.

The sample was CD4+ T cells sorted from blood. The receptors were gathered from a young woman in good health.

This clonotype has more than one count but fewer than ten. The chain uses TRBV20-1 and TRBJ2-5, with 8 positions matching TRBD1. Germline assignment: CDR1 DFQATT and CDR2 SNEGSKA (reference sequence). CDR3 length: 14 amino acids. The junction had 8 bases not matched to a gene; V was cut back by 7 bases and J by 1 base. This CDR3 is CSVWFGQGQETQYF. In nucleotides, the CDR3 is TGCAGTGTCTGGTTTGGACAGGGCCAAGAGACCCAGTACTTC.

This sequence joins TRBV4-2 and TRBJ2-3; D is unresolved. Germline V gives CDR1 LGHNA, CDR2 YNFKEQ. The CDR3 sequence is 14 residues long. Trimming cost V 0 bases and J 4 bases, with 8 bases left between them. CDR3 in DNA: TGTGCCAGCAGCCAAGAAAGATACTCAGATACGCAGTATTTT. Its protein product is CASSQERYSDTQYF.

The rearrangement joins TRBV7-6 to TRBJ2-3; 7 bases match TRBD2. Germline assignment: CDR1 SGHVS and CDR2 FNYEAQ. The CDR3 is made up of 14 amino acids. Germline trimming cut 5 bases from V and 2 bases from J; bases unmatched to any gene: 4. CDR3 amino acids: CASSPSGFTDTQYF. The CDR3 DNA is TGTGCCAGCAGCCCTAGCGGCTTCACAGATACGCAGTATTTT.

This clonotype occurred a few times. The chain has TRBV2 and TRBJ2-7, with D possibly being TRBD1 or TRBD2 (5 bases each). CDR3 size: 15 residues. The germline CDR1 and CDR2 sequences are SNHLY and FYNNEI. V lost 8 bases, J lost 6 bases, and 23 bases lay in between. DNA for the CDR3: TGTGCCAGCCTTCCCGGGGCCCGAAGGGCACTCGAGCAGTACTTC. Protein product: CASLPGARRALEQYF.

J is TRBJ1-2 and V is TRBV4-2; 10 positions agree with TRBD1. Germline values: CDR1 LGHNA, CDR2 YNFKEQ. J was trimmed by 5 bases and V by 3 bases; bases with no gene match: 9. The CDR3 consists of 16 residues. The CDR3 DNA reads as TGTGCCAGCAGCCAGGACCCCCGACAGGGGGCTTATGGCTACACCTTC. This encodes CASSQDPRQGAYGYTF.

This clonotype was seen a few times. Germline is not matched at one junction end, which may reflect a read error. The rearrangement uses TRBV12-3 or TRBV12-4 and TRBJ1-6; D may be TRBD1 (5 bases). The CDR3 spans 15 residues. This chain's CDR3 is CASSWGSSYDSPLHF. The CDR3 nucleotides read TGTGCCAGCAGTTGGGGCAGTTCCTATGATTCACCCCTCCACTTT.

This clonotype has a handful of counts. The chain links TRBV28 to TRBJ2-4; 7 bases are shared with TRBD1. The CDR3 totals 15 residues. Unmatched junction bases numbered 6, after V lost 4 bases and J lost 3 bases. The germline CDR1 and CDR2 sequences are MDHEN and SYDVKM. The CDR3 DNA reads TGTGCCAGCAGTTCCGCCCAGGGGGACAAAAACATTCAGTACTTC. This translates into CASSSAQGDKNIQYF.

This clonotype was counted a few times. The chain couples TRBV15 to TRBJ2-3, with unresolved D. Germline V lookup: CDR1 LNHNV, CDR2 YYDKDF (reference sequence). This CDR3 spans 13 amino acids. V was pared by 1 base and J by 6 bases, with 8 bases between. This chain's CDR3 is CATSRVLVDTQYF. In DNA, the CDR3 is TGTGCCACCAGCAGAGTTTTAGTGGATACGCAGTATTTT.

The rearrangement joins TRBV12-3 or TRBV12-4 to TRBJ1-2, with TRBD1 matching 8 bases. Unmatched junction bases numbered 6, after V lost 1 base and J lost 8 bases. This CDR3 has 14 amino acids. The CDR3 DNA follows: TGTGCCAGCAGTTTAGGGGACAGGCCGGGAGGCTACACCTTC. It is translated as CASSLGDRPGGYTF.

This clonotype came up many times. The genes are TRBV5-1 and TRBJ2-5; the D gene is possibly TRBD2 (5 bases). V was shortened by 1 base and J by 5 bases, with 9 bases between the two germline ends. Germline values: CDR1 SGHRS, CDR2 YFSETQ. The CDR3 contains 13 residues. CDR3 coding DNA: TGCGCCAGCAGCTTGATGGGAGCCGAGACCCAGTACTTC. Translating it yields CASSLMGAETQYF.

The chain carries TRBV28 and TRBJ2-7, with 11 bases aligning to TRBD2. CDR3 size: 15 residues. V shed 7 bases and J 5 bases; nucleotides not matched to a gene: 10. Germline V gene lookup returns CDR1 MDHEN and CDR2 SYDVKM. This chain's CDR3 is CASKVSLAGDNEQYF. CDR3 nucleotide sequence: TGTGCCAGCAAGGTATCACTAGCGGGAGATAACGAGCAGTACTTC.